Shown below are 13 T cell receptor beta chains from a single sample sequenced in a study of blood T cell repertoires in COVID-19. Generated by immunoSEQ multiplex PCR, the TCRdb table keeps only in-frame clones and is missing some. The sample includes hundreds of thousands of clones, 80% to 90% of them seen just once. Sample: peripheral blood. The receptors shown here come from a woman between 50 and 59 years old with acute or convalescent COVID-19.

The chain has TRBV4-1 and TRBJ2-7; no reliable D call. Germline V lookup: CDR1 MGHRA, CDR2 YSYEKL. This CDR3 comprises 13 residues. The V gene lost 3 bases and the J gene lost 2 bases, with 8 bases spanning the gap. The DNA for the CDR3 is TGCGCCAGCAGCCATGACAAGCCCTACGAGCAGTACTTC. Protein sequence: CASSHDKPYEQYF.

The chain has TRBV5-5 and TRBJ2-1, with 12 bases fitting TRBD1. CDR3 length equals 16 residues. The germline V gene has CDR1 SGHKS and CDR2 YYEKEE (reference sequence). J lost 7 bases, V lost 4 bases, and 9 bases had no gene match. CDR3: CASSPGGDRGRNEQFF. The CDR3 DNA reads as TGTGCCAGCAGCCCCGGCGGGGACAGGGGGCGGAATGAGCAGTTCTTC.

J is TRBJ2-2 and V is TRBV11-2, with 8 bases that match TRBD1. Germline lookup yields CDR1 SGHAT and CDR2 FQNNGV. This CDR3 spans 16 amino acids. V lost 5 bases, J lost 4 bases, and 9 bases stayed unmatched. This CDR3 is CASSPPGQEGTGELFF. The CDR3 DNA follows: TGTGCCAGCAGCCCCCCGGGACAGGAGGGCACCGGGGAGCTGTTTTTT.

This clone turned up a few times. This chain joins TRBV5-6 and TRBJ2-7, with TRBD2 identical over 8 bases. The length of the CDR3 is 15 residues. Germline CDR1 and CDR2: SGHDT and YYEEEE. V trimming: 4 bases; J trimming: 2 bases; junction bases outside the gene matches: 8. The CDR3 loop reads CASSPGRAGAYEQYF. CDR3 DNA: TGTGCCAGCAGCCCGGGGAGAGCGGGGGCCTACGAGCAGTACTTC.

The chain combines TRBV5-1 with TRBJ2-1; a weak D match, TRBD2 (6 bases). CDR3 length: 14 amino acids. Trimming cost V 3 bases and J 6 bases, with 13 bases left between them. Per germline, CDR1 SGHRS and CDR2 YFSETQ. In nucleotides, the CDR3 is TGCGCCAGCAGCTCCACCGGGACTCCCAATGAGCAGTTCTTC. This encodes CASSSTGTPNEQFF. The entire variable domain, with the rest obtained from reference TRBV5-1 and TRBJ2-1, is as follows: KAGVTQTPRYLIKTRGQQVTLSCSPISGHRSVSWYQQTPGQGLQFLFEYFSETQRNKGNFPGRFSGRQFSNSRSEMNVSTLELGDSALYLCASSSTGTPNEQFFGPGTRLTVL.

The gene calls are TRBV10-3 and TRBJ2-5; D gene unclear. This CDR3 region has 14 residues. Trimming took 2 bases from V and 2 from J, leaving 9 bases between them. Germline CDR1 and CDR2: ENHRY and SYGVKD. The CDR3 loop is CAISETGLQETQYF. The CDR3 coding sequence is TGTGCCATCAGTGAGACGGGTTTACAAGAGACCCAGTACTTC.

V usage is TRBV19 and J usage is TRBJ1-1; D is unresolved. The V end was cut by 3 bases, the J end by 1 base, with 6 bases between. This CDR3 comprises 13 residues. Looked up from germline, CDR1 is LNHDA and CDR2 is SQIVND (reference sequence). CDR3 in DNA: TGTGCCAGTAGTATGGCCAGGAACACTGAAGCTTTCTTT. Amino acid sequence: CASSMARNTEAFF.

This clone was seen once. The rearrangement uses TRBV28 and TRBJ1-2, with 10 bases that match TRBD1. With V trimmed by 2 bases and J by 6 bases, 3 bases remained unmatched. The germline gives CDR1 MDHEN, CDR2 SYDVKM. The CDR3 totals 14 residues. CDR3 protein: CASSLPGQGNGYTF. CDR3 nucleotide sequence: TGTGCCAGCAGTTTACCGGGACAGGGGAATGGCTACACCTTC.

The chain has TRBV20-1 and TRBJ1-6; 10 bases line up with TRBD1. The germline V gene has CDR1 DFQATT and CDR2 SNEGSKA (reference sequence). The CDR3 sequence is 14 residues long. The ends lost 3 bases at V and 7 bases at J; junction bases unmatched: 3. CDR3 nucleotides: TGCAGTGCTAGTGGGGACAGGGGAAATTCACCCCTCCACTTT. This encodes CSASGDRGNSPLHF.

V gene TRBV19 combines with J gene TRBJ2-7; 11 positions match TRBD2. The CDR3 consists of 16 residues. CDR1 LNHDA and CDR2 SQIVND come from the germline V gene (reference sequence). The ends lost 7 bases at V and 0 bases at J; junction bases unmatched: 8. For the CDR3, the DNA is TGTGCCAGTAAAGGGACTAGCGGTCAGACCTCCTACGAGCAGTACTTC. This sequence encodes CASKGTSGQTSYEQYF.

The V gene is TRBV11-1, the J gene TRBJ2-4, with TRBD1 matching 11 bases. This CDR3 is built from 15 residues. V was pared by 1 base and J by 6 bases, with 2 bases of the junction left unmatched. The germline V gene has CDR1 SGHAT and CDR2 FQDESV (reference sequence). In DNA, the CDR3 is TGTGCCAGCAGCTTAGAAGGGACAGGGGGAAACATTCAGTACTTC. Its protein is CASSLEGTGGNIQYF.

V is TRBV19 and J is TRBJ2-6, with 7 bases lining up with TRBD1. The CDR3 loop spans 18 amino acids. Per germline, CDR1 LNHDA and CDR2 SQIVND (reference sequence). The junction had 14 bases not matched to a gene; V was cut back by 9 bases and J by 0 bases. Written as DNA, the CDR3 is TGTGCCAGCAGGGGGAGACAGGAATTAACCTCTGGGGCCAACGTCCTGACTTTC. It specifies CASRGRQELTSGANVLTF.

This clone was picked up one time. The chain carries TRBV5-1 and TRBJ1-1; 8 bases fit TRBD1. With 4 bases clipped from V and 6 bases from J, the junction kept 8 bases outside the gene matches. Germline values: CDR1 SGHRS, CDR2 YFSETQ. CDR3 length: 14 residues. The CDR3: CASSPGQGMAEAFF. In DNA form, the CDR3 reads TGCGCCAGCAGCCCAGGACAGGGAATGGCTGAAGCTTTCTTT.